This section outlines one T cell receptor beta chain sequence together with its context. Sequencing was performed with immunoSEQ multiplex PCR; in TCRdb, only in-frame clones are kept and a portion is missing. The sample consists of 200,000 or so clones, 85% to 90% of them appearing once. A Seattle source enrolled patients during active infection and followed them longitudinally. CDR3 length: 16 amino acids. Germline CDR1 SQVTM, CDR2 ANQGSEA. V lost 3 bases and J 0 bases, leaving 12 bases between the germline ends. The record originates from a study of blood T cell repertoires in COVID-19. Sequenced: peripheral blood. This chain links TRBV29-1 with TRBJ1-6; D uncertain. This receptor was taken from a man under 40 with COVID-19, enrolled during active disease. The CDR3 region has the DNA TGCAGCGTTGATAACGACTACAGCTCCTATAATTCACCCCTCCACTTT. Residues: CSVDNDYSSYNSPLHF.